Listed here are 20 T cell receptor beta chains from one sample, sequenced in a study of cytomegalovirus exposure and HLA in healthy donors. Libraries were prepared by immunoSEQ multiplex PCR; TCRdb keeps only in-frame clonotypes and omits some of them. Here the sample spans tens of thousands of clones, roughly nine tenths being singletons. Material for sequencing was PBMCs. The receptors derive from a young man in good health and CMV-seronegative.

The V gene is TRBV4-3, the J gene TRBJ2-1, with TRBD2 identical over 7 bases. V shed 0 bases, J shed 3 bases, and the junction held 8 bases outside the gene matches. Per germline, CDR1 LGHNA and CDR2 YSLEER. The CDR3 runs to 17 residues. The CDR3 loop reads CASSQDQSGAIYNEQFF. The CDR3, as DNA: TGCGCCAGCAGCCAAGATCAGAGCGGGGCGATCTACAATGAGCAGTTCTTC.

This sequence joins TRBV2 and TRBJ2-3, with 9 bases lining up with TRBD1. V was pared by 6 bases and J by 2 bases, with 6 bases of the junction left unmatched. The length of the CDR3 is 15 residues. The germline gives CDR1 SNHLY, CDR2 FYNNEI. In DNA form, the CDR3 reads TGTGCCAGCAGGACGACAGGGGGGTTCACAGATACGCAGTATTTT. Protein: CASRTTGGFTDTQYF.

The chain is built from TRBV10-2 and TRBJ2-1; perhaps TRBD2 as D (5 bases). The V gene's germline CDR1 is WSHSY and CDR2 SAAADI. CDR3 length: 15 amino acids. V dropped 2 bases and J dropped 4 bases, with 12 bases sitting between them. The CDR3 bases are TGCGCCAGCAGTGAGGGGAGCTATCAGTACAATGAGCAGTTCTTC. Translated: CASSEGSYQYNEQFF.

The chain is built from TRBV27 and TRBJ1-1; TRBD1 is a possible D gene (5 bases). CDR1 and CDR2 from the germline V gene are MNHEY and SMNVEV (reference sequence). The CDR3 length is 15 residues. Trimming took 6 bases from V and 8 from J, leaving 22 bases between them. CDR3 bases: TGTGCCAGCAGCCCACAACAGGTAGATGCTTCGGAAGCTTTCTTT. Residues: CASSPQQVDASEAFF.

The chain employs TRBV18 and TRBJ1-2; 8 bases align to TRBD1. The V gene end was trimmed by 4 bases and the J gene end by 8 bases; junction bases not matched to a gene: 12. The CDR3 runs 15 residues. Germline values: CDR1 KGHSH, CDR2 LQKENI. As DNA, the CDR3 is TGTGCCAGCTCACTGGGACAGGCCTCGCCTGGGGGCTACACCTTC. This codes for CASSLGQASPGGYTF.

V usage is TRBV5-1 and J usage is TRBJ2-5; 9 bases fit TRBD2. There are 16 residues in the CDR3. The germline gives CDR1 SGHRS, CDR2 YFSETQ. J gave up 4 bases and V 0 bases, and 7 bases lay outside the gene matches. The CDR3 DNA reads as TGCGCCAGCAGCTTGGGAGCGGGAGGAGGTTTAGAGACCCAGTACTTC. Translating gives CASSLGAGGGLETQYF.

In nucleotides, the CDR3 is TGTGCCAGTGGCTTGGGCCCCCCGGGCGGGACGAACACCGGGGAGCTGTTTTTT. The encoded protein is CASGLGPPGGTNTGELFF. The chain recombines TRBV5-6 with TRBJ2-2; D may be TRBD2 (6 bases). This CDR3 spans 18 amino acids. V gave up 8 bases and J gave up 0 bases, with 23 bases separating them. Germline lookup yields CDR1 SGHDT and CDR2 YYEEEE.

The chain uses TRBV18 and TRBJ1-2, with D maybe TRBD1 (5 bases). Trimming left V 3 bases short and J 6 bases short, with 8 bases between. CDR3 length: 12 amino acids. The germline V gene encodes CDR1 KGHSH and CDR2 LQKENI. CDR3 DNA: TGTGCCAGCTCACCCCAGGGTCATGGCTACACCTTC. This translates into CASSPQGHGYTF.

DNA for the CDR3: TGTGCCAGCAGTACCCCGGGATCCTACGAGCAGTACTTC. Amino acid sequence: CASSTPGSYEQYF. V and J are TRBV28 and TRBJ2-7, with D possibly TRBD2 on 5 matching bases. V lost 5 bases, J lost 1 base, and 9 bases lay in between. CDR1 is MDHEN, CDR2 SYDVKM, per germline. The CDR3 is 13 amino acids.

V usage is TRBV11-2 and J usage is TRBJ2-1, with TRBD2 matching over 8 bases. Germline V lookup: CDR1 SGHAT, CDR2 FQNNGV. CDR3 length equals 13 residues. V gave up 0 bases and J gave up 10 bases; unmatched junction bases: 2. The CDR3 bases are TGTGCCAGCAGCTTAGATTTAGCGGGGGAGCAGTTCTTC. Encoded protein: CASSLDLAGEQFF.

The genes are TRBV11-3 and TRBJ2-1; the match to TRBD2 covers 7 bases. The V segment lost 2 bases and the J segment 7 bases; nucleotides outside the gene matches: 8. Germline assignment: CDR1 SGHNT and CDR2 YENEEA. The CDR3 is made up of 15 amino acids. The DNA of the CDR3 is TGTGCCAGCAGCTTAAGGCGGGGGAAAGTTAATGAGCAGTTCTTC. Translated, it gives CASSLRRGKVNEQFF.

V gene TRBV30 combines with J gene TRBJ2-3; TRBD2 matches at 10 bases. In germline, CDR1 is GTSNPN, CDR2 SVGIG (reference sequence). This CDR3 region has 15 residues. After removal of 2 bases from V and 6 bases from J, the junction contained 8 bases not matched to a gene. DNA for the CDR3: TGTGCCTGGAGTCTTCTAGCGGGAGTGGCTGATACGCAGTATTTT. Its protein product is CAWSLLAGVADTQYF.

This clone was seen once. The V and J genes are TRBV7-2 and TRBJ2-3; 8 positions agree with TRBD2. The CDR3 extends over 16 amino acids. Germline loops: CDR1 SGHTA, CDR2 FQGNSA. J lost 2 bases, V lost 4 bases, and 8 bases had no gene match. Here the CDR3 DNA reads TGTGCCAGCAGCTGGGGGATCGGGAGGGCCACAGATACGCAGTATTTT. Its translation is CASSWGIGRATDTQYF.

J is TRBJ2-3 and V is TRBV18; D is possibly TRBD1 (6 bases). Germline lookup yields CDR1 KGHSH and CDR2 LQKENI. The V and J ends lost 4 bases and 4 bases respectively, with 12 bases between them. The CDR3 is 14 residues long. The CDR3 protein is CASSHSDSADTQYF. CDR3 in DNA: TGTGCCAGCTCACATTCGGACAGCGCAGATACGCAGTATTTT.

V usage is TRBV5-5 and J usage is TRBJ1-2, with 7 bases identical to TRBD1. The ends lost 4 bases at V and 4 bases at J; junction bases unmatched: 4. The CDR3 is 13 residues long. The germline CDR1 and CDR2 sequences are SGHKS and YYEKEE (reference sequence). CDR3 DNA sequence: TGTGCCAGCAGCAGCACAGGGGTCTATGGCTACACCTTC. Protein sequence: CASSSTGVYGYTF.

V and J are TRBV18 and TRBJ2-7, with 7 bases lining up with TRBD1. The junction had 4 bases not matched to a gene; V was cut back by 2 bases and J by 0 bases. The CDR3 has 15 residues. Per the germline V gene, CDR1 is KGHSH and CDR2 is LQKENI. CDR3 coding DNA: TGTGCCAGCTCACCAGGCCAGGGGGACTCCTACGAGCAGTACTTC. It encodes CASSPGQGDSYEQYF.

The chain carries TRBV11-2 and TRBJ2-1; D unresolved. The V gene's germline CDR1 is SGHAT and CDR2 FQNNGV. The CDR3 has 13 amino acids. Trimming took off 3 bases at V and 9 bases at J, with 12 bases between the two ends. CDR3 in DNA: TGTGCCAGCAGCTTTGCTAGTTTTGGTGAGCAGTTCTTC. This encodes CASSFASFGEQFF.

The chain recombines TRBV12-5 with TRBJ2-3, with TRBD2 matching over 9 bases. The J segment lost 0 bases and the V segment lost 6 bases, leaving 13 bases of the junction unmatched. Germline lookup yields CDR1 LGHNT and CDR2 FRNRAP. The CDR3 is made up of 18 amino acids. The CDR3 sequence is CASGLYLTSGGSTDTQYF. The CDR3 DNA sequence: TGTGCTAGTGGCCTATACTTGACTAGCGGAGGGAGCACAGATACGCAGTATTTT.

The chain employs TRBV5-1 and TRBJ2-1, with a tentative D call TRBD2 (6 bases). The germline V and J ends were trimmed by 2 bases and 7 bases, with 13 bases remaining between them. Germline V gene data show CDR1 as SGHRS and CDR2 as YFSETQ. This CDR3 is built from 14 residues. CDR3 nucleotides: TGCGCCAGCAGCTTTTGGCCTGGGGGGAATGAGCAGTTCTTC. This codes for CASSFWPGGNEQFF.

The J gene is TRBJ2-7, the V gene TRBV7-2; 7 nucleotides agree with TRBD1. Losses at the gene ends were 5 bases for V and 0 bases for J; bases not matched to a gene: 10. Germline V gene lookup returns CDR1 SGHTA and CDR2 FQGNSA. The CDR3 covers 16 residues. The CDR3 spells CASSTSDRRSSYEQYF. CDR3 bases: TGTGCCAGCAGCACCTCGGACAGGCGTAGCTCCTACGAGCAGTACTTC.